This TCR beta chain was obtained from a study of cytomegalovirus exposure and HLA in healthy donors. The PCR contained 60 Vbeta and 13 Jbeta primers. Assay used: immunoSEQ multiplex PCR; TCRdb lists only in-frame clones, some missing. The sample has 110,000 to 150,000 clones; around three quarters are singletons. Turning to this clone: Its specificity is unknown.

With 3 bases removed from V and 1 base from J, the gap between germline ends came to 22 bases. The CDR3 totals 18 residues. Germline V gives CDR1 GTSNPN, CDR2 SVGIG (reference sequence). Study outcomes and limitations: The Asian-associated ancestry cluster reportedly had fewer N-insertions than the 666-donor mean in a later analysis. Reportedly, cytomegalovirus status was diagnosed with high sensitivity and specificity.

The sequenced sample consisted of PBMCs. The V call is TRBV30, the J call TRBJ1-5, with D possibly matching TRBD1 (5 bases). This receptor was taken from a woman under 30 in good health and CMV-seropositive. DNA of the CDR3: TGTGCCTGGAGCAACCCCCGTTGGAGGGGCCGAAGCAATCAGCCCCAGCATTTT. It yields the protein CAWSNPRWRGRSNQPQHF.